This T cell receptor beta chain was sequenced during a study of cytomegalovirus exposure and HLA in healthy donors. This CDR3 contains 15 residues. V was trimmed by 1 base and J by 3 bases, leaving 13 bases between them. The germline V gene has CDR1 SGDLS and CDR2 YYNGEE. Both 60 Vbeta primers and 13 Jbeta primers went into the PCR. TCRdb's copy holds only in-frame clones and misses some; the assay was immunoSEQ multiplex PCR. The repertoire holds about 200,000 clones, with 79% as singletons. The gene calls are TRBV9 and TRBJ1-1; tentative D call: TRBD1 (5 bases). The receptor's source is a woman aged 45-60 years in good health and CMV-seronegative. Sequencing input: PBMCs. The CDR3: CASSVSGRGDTEAFF. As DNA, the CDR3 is TGTGCCAGCAGCGTAAGTGGAAGGGGCGACACTGAAGCTTTCTTT.